Listed here are 20 T cell receptor beta chains from one sample, sequenced in a study of T cell repertoires in aging, cancer and after chemotherapy. Rearranged V-D-J TRB sequences were amplified with a mixed TRB-A/B primer pool. Each CDR3 protein gets one entry after TCRdb re-called the multiplex PCR reads with MiXCR. Found here are some 9,700 distinct CDR3 sequences, around 33% of them singletons; the top ten hold around 13%. The template was genomic DNA from peripheral blood, not RNA. The sequenced material came from blood. The receptor set was obtained from a human donor in good health. The donor label of this sample is uncertain.

This clonotype was picked up a small number of times. The chain recombines TRBV6-2 or TRBV6-3 with TRBJ1-1; D gene ambiguous. Trimming shortened V by 3 bases and J by 2 bases, and 7 bases separated the two germline ends. Germline-derived CDR1 and CDR2 are MNHEY and SVGEGT. This CDR3 spans 13 amino acids. The CDR3 here is CASSYPLNTEAFF. The CDR3 DNA follows: TGTGCCAGCAGTTATCCCCTAAACACTGAAGCTTTCTTT.

This clonotype was seen a few times. J is TRBJ1-5 and V is TRBV18; D uncertain. The V end was cut by 3 bases, the J end by 6 bases, with 15 bases between. This CDR3 comprises 15 residues. CDR1 KGHSH and CDR2 LQKENI come from the germline V gene. In DNA, the CDR3 is TGTGCCAGCTCACCGTCAATGTCAGTTATTCAGCCCCAGCATTTT. Translated: CASSPSMSVIQPQHF.

DNA of the CDR3: TGTGCCAGCGCACGCGATTATAGCAATCAGCCCCAGCATTTT. It yields the protein CASARDYSNQPQHF. The V and J genes are TRBV6-2 or TRBV6-3 and TRBJ1-5; D is unclear. The germline V and J ends were trimmed by 8 bases and 0 bases, with 11 bases remaining between them. This CDR3 has 14 amino acids. Germline V gene data show CDR1 as MNHEY and CDR2 as SVGEGT.

On this clonotype itself: A much more abundant neighbour one base away suggests this may be a read error. The V call is TRBV5-4, the J call TRBJ2-3, with TRBD1 matching over 8 bases. The germline CDR1 and CDR2 sequences are SGHNT and YYREEE (reference sequence). The CDR3 is made up of 15 amino acids. The CDR3, as DNA: TGTGCCAGCAGTGCCCGGGACAGGAGCACAAATACGCAGTATTTT. This gives the protein CASSARDRSTNTQYF.

This clonotype was observed a handful of times. CDR3 loop: CATSRDLGHLNTEAFF. The DNA for the CDR3 is TGTGCCACCAGCAGAGATCTGGGGCATCTGAACACTGAAGCTTTCTTT. The chain combines TRBV15 with TRBJ1-1, with D possibly matching TRBD1 (5 bases). The ends were cut back, 0 bases at V and 0 bases at J, with 11 bases in the middle. Germline values: CDR1 LNHNV, CDR2 YYDKDF (reference sequence). This CDR3 has 16 residues. The variable domain in full, completed from reference TRBV15 and TRBJ1-1, reads DAMVIQNPRYQVTQFGKPVTLSCSQTLNHNVMYWYQQKSSQAPKLLFHYYDKDFNNEADTPDNFQSRRPNTSFCFLDIRSPGLGDTAMYLCATSRDLGHLNTEAFFGQGTRLTVV.

This chain joins TRBV4-3 and TRBJ1-2; TRBD1 is a possible D gene (6 bases). This CDR3 contains 13 residues. Germline values: CDR1 LGHNA, CDR2 YSLEER. Trimming removed 0 bases at V and 7 bases at J, with 9 bases between. CDR3 coding DNA: TGCGCCAGCAGCCAAGATATGGGGGCTGGCTACACCTTC. This sequence encodes CASSQDMGAGYTF.

V usage is TRBV5-6 and J usage is TRBJ1-2, with TRBD1 identical over 8 bases. The CDR3 loop spans 14 amino acids. Trimming at V came to 4 bases and at J to 6 bases, leaving 8 bases not matched to a gene. CDR1 and CDR2 (germline): SGHDT, YYEEEE. The CDR3 nucleotides are TGTGCCAGCAGCCCCCGGACAGGGAGGGATGGCTACACCTTC. Protein: CASSPRTGRDGYTF. The complete variable domain, with remaining parts taken from reference TRBV5-6 and TRBJ1-2, reads DAGVTQSPTHLIKTRGQQVTLRCSPKSGHDTVSWYQQALGQGPQFIFQYYEEEERQRGNFPDRFSGHQFPNYSSELNVNALLLGDSALYLCASSPRTGRDGYTFGSGTRLTVV.

In this sample, this clonotype turned up a few times. This chain uses TRBV5-4 with TRBJ2-3; 8 bases align to TRBD1. CDR3 length equals 16 residues. J gave up 0 bases and V 1 base, and 4 bases lay outside the gene matches. The V gene's germline CDR1 is SGHNT and CDR2 YYREEE (reference sequence). CDR3: CASSLSRGHSTDTQYF. CDR3 nucleotides: TGTGCCAGCAGCTTGTCCAGGGGGCACAGCACAGATACGCAGTATTTT.

Here the CDR3 reads CAISEGRGTEAFF. The CDR3 coding sequence is TGTGCCATCAGTGAAGGCAGAGGGACTGAAGCTTTCTTT. V is TRBV10-3 and J is TRBJ1-1; D remains unclear. CDR3 length: 13 residues. The V end lost 3 bases, the J end lost 5 bases, and 10 bases lay between the germline ends. Germline CDR1 and CDR2: ENHRY and SYGVKD.

This chain connects TRBV18 to TRBJ2-7; no clear D gene. V dropped 0 bases and J dropped 3 bases, with 6 bases sitting between them. The CDR3 is 13 amino acids. Looked up from germline, CDR1 is KGHSH and CDR2 is LQKENI. This CDR3 reads CASSPPDNYEQYF. The CDR3 nucleotides read TGTGCCAGCTCACCACCCGACAACTACGAGCAGTACTTC.

The table lists this clonotype with a few counts. The chain couples TRBV5-5 to TRBJ1-2, with no clear D. This CDR3 is 18 amino acids long. Trimming cost V 0 bases and J 0 bases, with 18 bases left between them. The V gene's germline CDR1 is SGHKS and CDR2 YYEKEE (reference sequence). DNA of the CDR3: TGTGCCAGCAGCTTGGATGCGTCGTCTCGCCGGGCTAACTATGGCTACACCTTC. As protein: CASSLDASSRRANYGYTF.

The chain has TRBV5-4 and TRBJ2-2; the D gene is possibly TRBD2 (6 bases). Germline V lookup: CDR1 SGHNT, CDR2 YYREEE (reference sequence). The germline V and J ends were trimmed by 8 bases and 1 base, with 18 bases remaining between them. This CDR3 has 16 residues. The CDR3 region has the DNA TGTGCCAGAAGCCCCACCGGGACTGGGAACACCGGGGAGCTGTTTTTT. Its translation: CARSPTGTGNTGELFF.

Within the sample, this clonotype is medium-sized (0.01 to 0.1%). The chain joins TRBV6-1 to TRBJ1-2; D is unresolved. The V gene's germline CDR1 is MNHNS and CDR2 SASEGT. Trimming stripped 5 bases from V and 8 bases from J, with 12 bases between. The CDR3 runs 12 residues. CDR3 protein: CASSNFQRGYTF. CDR3 DNA: TGTGCCAGCAGTAACTTTCAGCGAGGCTACACCTTC.

About this clonotype: An end of the junction differs from the germline gene, which may be a read error. V usage is TRBV5-8 and J usage is TRBJ2-7, with 11 bases lining up with TRBD2. Looked up from germline, CDR1 is SGHTS and CDR2 is YDEGEE. The CDR3 sequence is 15 residues long. The CDR3 region is CASSPRTSGSYEQYF. In DNA, the CDR3 is TGCGCCAGCAGCCCCAGGACTAGCGGGTCCTACGAGCAGTACTTC.

The genes are TRBV13 and TRBJ2-2; D may be TRBD2 (6 bases). The CDR3 spans 15 residues. The V end was cut by 8 bases, the J end by 1 base, with 14 bases between. CDR1 is PRHDT, CDR2 FYEKMQ, per germline (reference sequence). The CDR3 here is CASRREIRNTGELFF. The CDR3 coding sequence is TGTGCCAGCCGGAGGGAAATTCGGAACACCGGGGAGCTGTTTTTT. Full variable domain (remainder filled in from reference TRBV13 and TRBJ2-2): AAGVIQSPRHLIKEKRETATLKCYPIPRHDTVYWYQQGPGQDPQFLISFYEKMQSDKGSIPDRFSAQQFSDYHSELNMSSLELGDSALYFCASRREIRNTGELFFGEGSRLTVL.

The rearrangement uses TRBV19 and TRBJ2-7, with 9 bases lining up with TRBD1. Per the germline V gene, CDR1 is LNHDA and CDR2 is SQIVND (reference sequence). The CDR3 has 15 amino acids. The J segment lost 4 bases and the V segment lost 6 bases, leaving 10 bases of the junction unmatched. The CDR3 sequence is CASRTPGQGTYEQYF. CDR3 nucleotides: TGTGCCAGTAGAACCCCGGGACAGGGAACGTACGAGCAGTACTTC.

The V call is TRBV7-2, the J call TRBJ2-7, with D perhaps given as TRBD1 or TRBD2 (5 bases each). The CDR3 spans 14 residues. Trimming pared 5 bases from V and 0 bases from J, leaving 11 bases between. The V gene's germline CDR1 is SGHTA and CDR2 FQGNSA. Here the CDR3 DNA reads TGTGCCAGCAGCCGGGACCCGAGCTCCTACGAGCAGTACTTC. Its translation is CASSRDPSSYEQYF.

By sample fraction, this clonotype is medium-sized. V and J are TRBV19 and TRBJ1-2, with D possibly TRBD1 on 6 matching bases. CDR1 is LNHDA and CDR2 is SQIVND in the germline V gene (reference sequence). The CDR3 contains 14 residues. Trimming removed 3 bases at V and 8 bases at J, with 16 bases between. CDR3 DNA: TGTGCCAGTAGTATCGGGGCAGGGACAAGGGGCTACACCTTC. Protein: CASSIGAGTRGYTF.

This clonotype was detected only a few times. This chain joins TRBV27 and TRBJ2-3, with 9 bases lining up with TRBD1. This CDR3 region has 16 residues. Germline trimming cut 6 bases from V and 9 bases from J; bases unmatched to any gene: 16. Germline V CDR1 and CDR2: MNHEY, SMNVEV (reference sequence). The CDR3 loop reads CASRSGGTGSLETQYF. DNA of the CDR3: TGTGCCAGCAGGTCCGGGGGGACAGGGTCTTTAGAGACGCAGTATTTT.

This clonotype is labeled as medium-sized. The rearrangement uses TRBV29-1 and TRBJ2-5, with unresolved D. V gave up 4 bases and J gave up 2 bases, with 8 bases separating them. The CDR3 is made up of 12 amino acids. The germline V gene encodes CDR1 SQVTM and CDR2 ANQGSEA. The CDR3 region is CSVGDGQETQYF. As DNA, the CDR3 is TGCAGCGTTGGTGACGGTCAAGAGACCCAGTACTTC.